This record looks at one T cell receptor (beta chain) sequence and its context. The data were taken from a study of T cell responses to AZD1222 COVID-19 vaccine. From germline, CDR1 is KGHSH and CDR2 LQKENI. V was clipped by 6 bases and J by 9 bases; unmatched bases: 6. This CDR3 region has 13 residues. Whether given at about 4 or about 12 weeks, second doses were pooled. TCRdb keeps only in-frame clones here, not all; method: immunoSEQ multiplex PCR. The data show 150,000 to 200,000 clones, roughly 91% seen once. The source material was peripheral blood, sampled 28 days after the second AZD1222 dose. The chain has TRBV18 and TRBJ2-1, with TRBD2 identical over 9 bases. The TCR sequence derives from an adult who received the AZD1222 COVID-19 vaccine. The CDR3 protein is CASSEGLATEQFF. The CDR3 DNA follows: TGTGCCAGCTCCGAGGGACTAGCAACTGAGCAGTTCTTC.